This T cell receptor beta chain was observed in a study of cytomegalovirus exposure and HLA in healthy donors (dated by TCRdb to the late 2010s). Study-wide context: According to an earlier analysis of 550 to 750 of the donors, roughly 180 million T cells yielded 90 million to 130 million unique TCR beta sequences and approximately 300 Gb of sequence data. About 280 gigabases of sequencing data and tens of millions of unique TCR sequences made up an early release that covered approximately 650 HLA-typed donors. The genetic ancestry cluster associated with self-reported Caucasian donors included 81% of the roughly 400 genotyped donors. The aim of the study was to test whether cataloging public T cell receptors could identify signatures of past pathogen exposure. The study used immunosequencing to profile the T cell repertoires of approximately 650 subjects and linked those repertoires to cytomegalovirus serostatus. Besides the first cohort of around 670 subjects, a separate validation cohort made up of 120 or so different subjects was used. To predict cytomegalovirus infection status, the study combined high-throughput TCR immunosequencing, statistical association of individual TCRs with disease status, and machine learning. A later analysis re-examined previously published TCR beta repertoires from about 670 donors and added high-resolution HLA genotyping to investigate patterns of TCR occurrence. Rather than drawing on any new phenotypic data, the later analysis identified candidate immune exposures from TCR beta sequences and the way those sequences occurred across donors. In an earlier analysis of a few hundred of the donors, high-throughput TCR beta sequencing was used to judge whether each TCR beta V gene segment behaved as functional or pseudogenic. Donor age, sex, ethnicity and CMV serostatus were collected together with the repertoire data. A later genetic analysis took genome-wide SNP genotypes for about three fifths of the 666 donors and used that subset as a discovery cohort. All discovery cohort repertoires had been generated using a single sequencing platform. Both class I and class II loci were covered by HLA typing, at four-digit resolution. The number of donors typed differed by locus, with 629-630 for A, B, C, DRB1 and DQB1, 522 for DQA1, 600 to 610 for DPA1, and under 490 for DPB1. Four or five DR-DQ haplotypes were handled as single units for association and clustering because linkage in the cohort was strong. Among approximately 370 genotyped donors of the cohort, an average of roughly 230,000 unique TCR beta nucleotide sequences was sequenced per donor, of which about 18% were non-productive. Broader findings and caveats from the paper: According to a later analysis, TCR association rates differed among HLA loci, with DRB1 alleles showing the most associated TCRs and HLA-C alleles showing the fewest. Because counts were too low, about 15 rarely observed V segments, including chromosome 9 orphons, were left out of the earlier analysis of 587 of the donors. When HLA alleles, especially DR and DQ, strongly co-occurred, TCR associations were difficult to assign to individual alleles. A total of 164 TCR beta chains were listed by the study as associated with cytomegalovirus. According to a later analysis, parvovirus B19, influenza, CMV and Epstein-Barr virus appeared linked to several top co-occurrence clusters. In a later analysis, most CMV-associated TCR beta chains were found to appear HLA-restricted, with HLA associations seemingly driven largely by CMV exposure. In this cohort, only TCR beta chains were sequenced, and detectable features were limited by the absence of alpha or paired-chain data. Linkage disequilibrium might explain the correlated functional status among segregating V segments, but an unknown experimental factor could not be ruled out. Most TCR sequences were seen in very few donors, while some public TCRs were found in many individuals. A later genetic analysis reported fewer N-insertions in productive TCRs among donors in an Asian-associated ancestry cluster than the roughly 690-donor mean. Sequencing depth was assumed to be roughly uniform across donors in the presence/absence analyses, though that assumption may not hold. According to the authors, the approach could potentially be generalized to other disease states and immunological phenotypes. In both the original and validation cohorts, the classifier was reported to diagnose cytomegalovirus status with high specificity and sensitivity. A later analysis associated 16,951 TCR beta sequences with specific HLA alleles at a false discovery rate of 0.05. Compared with equally common non-associated chains, HLA-associated TCR beta chains in a later analysis were more clonally expanded and had lower generation probabilities. Because some donors lacked HLA typing at each locus, the association tests relied only on the typed subset. A further reported finding was that TCR beta sequences accurately predicted the HLA-A and HLA-B alleles for most subjects in the first cohort. A group of highly shared sequence variants was considered likely to be a technical artifact of the sequencing pipeline. An earlier analysis of 587 of the donors showed that most TCR beta V segments appeared in productive rearrangements either about 87% or about 30% of the time, which broadly matched IMGT annotations. The only immune exposure information available for the cohort was CMV serostatus. Some IMGT-functional V segments, including TRBV6-2 and TRBV6-3, could not be told apart with the 87-base-pair reads, so those segments were excluded. A few of the identified cytomegalovirus-associated TCR beta chains were confirmed in vitro to be specific for cytomegalovirus antigens. V-gene and J-gene trimming of TCR beta chains was associated with a missense DCLRE1C variant in a later genetic analysis, and the association was replicated in an independent cohort.

The cohort was made up of approximately 670 healthy bone marrow donors. All cohort members were sampled while nominally healthy, although unrecorded immune exposures were likely present. The donor tested CMV seropositive and was one of the 289 seropositive cohort members. A peripheral blood sample was provided by each donor, and peripheral blood mononuclear cells were used for TCR beta sequencing. Genomic DNA was extracted from the blood cell samples with the Qiagen DNeasy Blood Extraction Kit. Including cysteine and phenylalanine, the CDR3 has 15 amino acids. Here the CDR3 DNA is all that survives: 45 bases in frame from base 1. The junction shows trimming of 5 bases on V and 4 bases on J, and the gene matches do not reach 5 bases of it. CDR1 is given as MNHEY and CDR2 as SVGAGI, both from the germline V gene. Library method: the immunoSEQ multiplex PCR assay. The multiplex PCR relied on a mix of 60 forward primers for TCR Vbeta segments and 13 reverse primers for TCR Jbeta segments. A multiplex PCR assay on genomic DNA amplified the CDR3 region of rearranged TCR beta genes. On the Illumina HiSeq System, the amplified TCR beta libraries were sequenced as 87-base-pair reads. Under the source paper's analysis protocol: In a later analysis, around 80 million unique TCR beta chains were counted across the approximately 670 repertoires, and about 10 million of these chains were shared by at least two donors. A nearest-neighbor algorithm error-corrected the raw reads and collapsed the reads into unique sequences, merging closely related sequences to remove PCR and sequencing errors. V, D and J gene segments were assigned by aligning CDR3 sequences to IMGT reference sequences. For a sequence to be retained, a match of at least six nucleotides to both a V gene segment and a J gene segment was required. A rearrangement was called productive if the CDR3 had no stop codons and remained in frame with V and J, and every other rearrangement was called non-productive. CDR3 was defined according to IMGT convention as the region running from the second conserved V-encoded cysteine to the conserved J-encoded phenylalanine. The earlier analysis of fewer than 750 of the donors excluded sequences that lacked an unambiguous match to a single V gene segment. An earlier analysis of 587 of the donors classified V segments as functional when productive rearrangements were above 56.7% and as segregating when the standard deviation between donors was above 5%. A statistical classification framework was built for diagnosing cytomegalovirus status from the catalog of TCR beta chain sequences. A later analysis assigned V and J genes by comparing TCR nucleotide sequences with IMGT/GENE-DB human TR gene sequences. The TCRdist pipeline was used in a later analysis to assign CDR3 sequences and most-parsimonious VDJ recombination scenarios. In a later analysis, every TCR beta chain was defined by the combination of its CDR3 amino acid sequence and its V-gene family, and reads without a unique V-gene family were dropped. In a later analysis, nearly 600 highly shared, low-generation-probability nucleotide sequences were removed to address suspected cross-contamination and a sequencing artifact. In a later analysis, a clonal expansion index for each public chain was calculated from normalized within-repertoire ranks of inferred template counts. In a later analysis, generation probabilities were computed with a VDJ recombination model fitted to out-of-frame rearrangements, and the resulting probabilities were checked against IGoR. In a later analysis, hypergeometric tests were used to score TCR-TCR, TCR-HLA and TCR-CMV co-occurrence, with a repertoire-size bias correction applied to TCR pairs. In a later analysis, false discovery rates were estimated by permuting HLA or CMV assignments 20 times. In a later analysis, co-occurring TCRs were grouped using DBSCAN, and TCRdist sequence similarity was added for clustering within HLA-allele-positive subsets. For co-occurrence clustering, repertoires with fewer than 30,000 or more than 120,000 public chains were excluded, along with five or six repertoires with anomalous nucleotide sharing. This immuneACCESS table, as held by TCRdb, lists in-frame sequences with V and J called but not all clones. Of the missing ones, under half trace to an unresolved V gene in checked studies; the others have no known cause. Clonal size and the V and J genes are those of that table, whereas D and trimming came from the DNA. The sample table holds around 150,000 clones, of which almost 80% were seen once. The ten top clones hold around 0.98% of the sample.

A remark on this clone: The specificity of this receptor is unknown. Nothing much larger sits one base from this clone, and base qualities are not available.

This chain joins TRBV6-5 to TRBJ2-3; 11 of the junction bases match TRBD2. The TCR sequence derives from a woman in her forties or fifties in good health and CMV-seropositive. Sequenced input: PBMCs. The sequence in DNA is TGTGCCAGCAGTCGAACGGGACTAGCGGCAGATACGCAGTATTTT. Its protein product is CASSRTGLAADTQYF.